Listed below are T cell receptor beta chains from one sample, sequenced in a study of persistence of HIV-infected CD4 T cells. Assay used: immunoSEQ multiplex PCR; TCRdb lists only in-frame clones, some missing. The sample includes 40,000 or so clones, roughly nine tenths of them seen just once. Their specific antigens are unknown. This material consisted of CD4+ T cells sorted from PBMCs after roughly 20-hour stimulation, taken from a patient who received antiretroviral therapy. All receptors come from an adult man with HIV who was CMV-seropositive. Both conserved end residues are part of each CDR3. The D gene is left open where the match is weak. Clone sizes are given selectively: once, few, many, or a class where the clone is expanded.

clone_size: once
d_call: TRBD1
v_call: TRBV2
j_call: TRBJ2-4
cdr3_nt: TGTGCCATGGGACAGAAAAACATTCAGTACTTC
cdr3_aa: CAMGQKNIQYF

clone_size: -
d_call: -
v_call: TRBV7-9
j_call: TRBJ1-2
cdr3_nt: TGTGCCAGCAGCTCAGCAGGGGCTACTAACTATGGCTACACCTTC
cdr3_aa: CASSSAGATNYGYTF

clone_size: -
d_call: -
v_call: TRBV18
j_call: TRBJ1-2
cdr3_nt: TGTGCCAGCTCCGGGGCGGGGCACTATGGCTACACCTTC
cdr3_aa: CASSGAGHYGYTF

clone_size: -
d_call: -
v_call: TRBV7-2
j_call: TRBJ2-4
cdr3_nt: TGTGCCAGCAGCACGGGGAGTCAAGCCAAAAACATTCAGTACTTC
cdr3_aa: CASSTGSQAKNIQYF

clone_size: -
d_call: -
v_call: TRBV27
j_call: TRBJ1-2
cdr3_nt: TGTGCCAGCATGGCGAGGACTTCTAACTATGGCTACACCTTC
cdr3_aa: CASMARTSNYGYTF

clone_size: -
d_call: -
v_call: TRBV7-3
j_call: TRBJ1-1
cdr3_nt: TGTGCCAGCAGCTTAATCCCGAACTATGGGGGGACTGAAGCTTTCTTT
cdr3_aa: CASSLIPNYGGTEAFF

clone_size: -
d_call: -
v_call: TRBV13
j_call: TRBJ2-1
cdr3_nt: TGTGCCAGCAGCTTAAGCGTAAGAGCGTCCGAACCCTACAATGAGCAGTTCTTC
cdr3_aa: CASSLSVRASEPYNEQFF

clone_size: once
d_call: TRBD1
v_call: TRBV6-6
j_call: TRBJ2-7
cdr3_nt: TGTGCCAGCAGTTACGGGGACAGGGGGTACGAGCAGTACTTC
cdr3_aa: CASSYGDRGYEQYF

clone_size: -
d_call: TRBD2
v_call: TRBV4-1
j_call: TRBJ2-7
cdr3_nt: TGCGCCAGCAGCCAAGGGGTCGTTGGGGGGGACTCCTACGAGCAGTACTTC
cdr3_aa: CASSQGVVGGDSYEQYF

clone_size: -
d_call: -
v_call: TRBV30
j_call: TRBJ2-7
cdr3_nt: TGTGCCTGGAGCCGGGGACGCGACTACGAGCAGTACTTC
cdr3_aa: CAWSRGRDYEQYF

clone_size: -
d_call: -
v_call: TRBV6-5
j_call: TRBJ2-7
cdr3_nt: TGTGCCAGCACTCATGGTGGGGAGCAGTACTTC
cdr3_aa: CASTHGGEQYF

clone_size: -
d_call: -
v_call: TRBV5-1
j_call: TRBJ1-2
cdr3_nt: TGCGCCAGCAGCCGGACGGGGAACGACTTCTATGGCTACACCTTC
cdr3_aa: CASSRTGNDFYGYTF

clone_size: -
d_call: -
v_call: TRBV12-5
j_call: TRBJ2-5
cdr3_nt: TGTGCTAGTGGTTTGGTTATGTACCAAGAGACCCAGTACTTC
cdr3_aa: CASGLVMYQETQYF

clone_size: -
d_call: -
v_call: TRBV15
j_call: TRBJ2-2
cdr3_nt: TGTGCCACCAGCACCCCGAACACCGGGGAGCTGTTTTTT
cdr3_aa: CATSTPNTGELFF

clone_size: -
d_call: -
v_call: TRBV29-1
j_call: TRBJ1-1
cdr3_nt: TGCAGCGTTTTAGGACTCGGGAGTAGTGAAGCTTTCTTT
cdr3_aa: CSVLGLGSSEAFF

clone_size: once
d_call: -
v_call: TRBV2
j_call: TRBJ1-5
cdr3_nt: TGTGCCAGCAGGGGGGCCCTTAGCAATCAGCCCCAGCATTTT
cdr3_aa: CASRGALSNQPQHF